These 21 T cell receptor beta chains came from one sample sequenced in a study of cytomegalovirus exposure and HLA in healthy donors. PCR used 60 Vbeta primers and 13 Jbeta primers. The repertoire was sequenced with immunoSEQ multiplex PCR; TCRdb's copy has only in-frame clones and lacks some. The data show 150,000 to 200,000 clones, with around 85% seen just once and roughly 9.3% held by the top ten. Material for sequencing was PBMCs. The receptors were gathered from a man aged 18-30 years in good health and CMV-seropositive.

The V gene is TRBV6-4, the J gene TRBJ2-1; 9 bases line up with TRBD2. Germline values: CDR1 MRHNA, CDR2 SNTAGT. V gave up 6 bases and J gave up 8 bases; unmatched junction bases: 11. The CDR3 totals 15 residues. Here the CDR3 reads CASRLSGGKSYEQFF. CDR3 coding DNA: TGTGCCAGCAGACTAAGCGGGGGGAAAAGTTATGAGCAGTTCTTC.

The chain has TRBV19 and TRBJ1-6; D uncertain. The V end lost 4 bases, the J end lost 5 bases, and 15 bases lay between the germline ends. Germline lookup yields CDR1 LNHDA and CDR2 SQIVND (reference sequence). The CDR3 consists of 16 residues. The CDR3 region is CASSNINGPHNSPLHF. The CDR3 DNA follows: TGTGCCAGTAGTAATATTAATGGGCCTCATAATTCACCCCTCCACTTT. The whole variable domain, filled in from reference TRBV19 and TRBJ1-6, reads DGGITQSPKYLFRKEGQNVTLSCEQNLNHDAMYWYRQDPGQGLRLIYYSQIVNDFQKGDIAEGYSVSREKKESFPLTVTSAQKNPTAFYLCASSNINGPHNSPLHFGNGTRLTVT.

The V call is TRBV28, the J call TRBJ1-2; no reliable D call. CDR3 length: 12 residues. The germline V and J ends were trimmed by 6 bases and 8 bases, with 13 bases remaining between them. CDR1 MDHEN and CDR2 SYDVKM come from the germline V gene. DNA for the CDR3: TGTGCCAGCAGAGCCTCCTCCTGGGGCTACACCTTC. Translation gives CASRASSWGYTF.

V is TRBV6-1 and J is TRBJ1-6; 9 positions agree with TRBD1. Germline CDR1 reads MNHNS; CDR2 reads SASEGT. The V segment lost 2 bases and the J segment 9 bases; nucleotides outside the gene matches: 8. CDR3 size: 16 residues. CDR3 in DNA: TGTGCCAGCAGTGAAAGTCGTGGACAGGGGTTTTCACCCCTCCACTTT. Translation: CASSESRGQGFSPLHF.

This chain uses TRBV11-3 with TRBJ2-3; TRBD2 agrees at 8 bases. Trimming took 3 bases from V and 4 from J; bases not matched to a gene: 9. From germline, CDR1 is SGHNT and CDR2 YENEEA. This CDR3 comprises 16 residues. The CDR3 here is CASSFREGEDADTQYF. The CDR3 DNA sequence: TGTGCCAGCAGCTTCCGGGAGGGGGAGGATGCAGATACGCAGTATTTT. Full variable domain (remainder filled in from reference TRBV11-3 and TRBJ2-3): EAGVVQSPRYKIIEKKQPVAFWCNPISGHNTLYWYLQNLGQGPELLIRYENEEAVDDSQLPKDRFSAERLKGVDSTLKIQPAELGDSAVYLCASSFREGEDADTQYFGPGTRLTVL.

V and J are TRBV9 and TRBJ2-5, with a tentative D call TRBD1 (5 bases). Germline V gives CDR1 SGDLS, CDR2 YYNGEE. This CDR3 is 15 amino acids long. Trimming cost V 0 bases and J 5 bases, with 14 bases left between them. For the CDR3, the DNA is TGTGCCAGCAGCGTAGGGGGTGCCAGACAGGAGACCCAGTACTTC. Its protein product is CASSVGGARQETQYF.

The V gene is TRBV5-1, the J gene TRBJ2-1, with 9 bases matching TRBD1. V shed 4 bases and J 4 bases; nucleotides not matched to a gene: 9. This CDR3 is 16 amino acids long. In germline, CDR1 is SGHRS, CDR2 YFSETQ. CDR3 region: CASSPQGAVGYNEQFF. The CDR3 bases are TGCGCCAGCAGCCCACAGGGGGCAGTTGGATACAATGAGCAGTTCTTC.

The CDR3 protein is CASRSDIGDGQFF. The CDR3 nucleotides are TGTGCAAGTCGCTCGGACATTGGCGACGGGCAGTTCTTC. V gene TRBV12-2 combines with J gene TRBJ2-1; the table's D call TRBD1 went unverified against the DNA. TRBV12-2 is termed a pseudogene. The CDR3 contains 13 residues.

This clone was found a few times. The chain joins TRBV9 to TRBJ2-3; D may be TRBD1 (5 bases). V was pared by 1 base and J by 3 bases, with 9 bases between. Germline values: CDR1 SGDLS, CDR2 YYNGEE. CDR3 length equals 14 residues. The CDR3 bases are TGTGCCAGCAGCGTATTCCAGGGAACAGATACGCAGTATTTT. Its protein is CASSVFQGTDTQYF.

The chain has TRBV6-5 and TRBJ1-2; the match to TRBD1 covers 9 bases. J lost 6 bases, V lost 2 bases, and 4 bases had no gene match. Germline CDR1 is MNHEY and CDR2 is SVGAGI. CDR3 length equals 14 residues. Written as DNA, the CDR3 is TGTGCCAGCAGTTACCTAAGGACAGGGGATGGCTACACCTTC. Translated: CASSYLRTGDGYTF.

J is TRBJ2-1 and V is TRBV12-5; 12 bases agree with TRBD2. The J segment lost 8 bases and the V segment lost 5 bases, leaving 4 bases of the junction unmatched. Germline assignment: CDR1 LGHNT and CDR2 FRNRAP. The CDR3 spans 14 residues. CDR3 residues: CASGPSGGGDEQFF. In nucleotides, the CDR3 is TGTGCTAGTGGTCCTAGCGGGGGGGGCGATGAGCAGTTCTTC.

The count of this clone is one. The chain links TRBV6-4 to TRBJ2-7, with 7 bases matching TRBD1. This CDR3 is built from 14 residues. The V gene end was trimmed by 5 bases and the J gene end by 2 bases; junction bases not matched to a gene: 6. Germline loops: CDR1 MRHNA, CDR2 SNTAGT. The CDR3 sequence is CASSIAGTAYEQYF. The CDR3 DNA sequence: TGTGCCAGCAGTATAGCCGGGACAGCCTACGAGCAGTACTTC.

Here the CDR3 DNA reads TGCGCCAGCAGTCAACCAGGGGGCGCCGAGCAGTACTTC. Protein: CASSQPGGAEQYF. This sequence joins TRBV4-3 and TRBJ2-7, with 8 nucleotides matching TRBD1. The CDR3 consists of 13 residues. The germline V gene encodes CDR1 LGHNA and CDR2 YSLEER. Trimming cost V 6 bases and J 6 bases; bases outside gene matches: 7.

The J gene is TRBJ2-1, the V gene TRBV25-1; 8 bases line up with TRBD1. The V and J ends lost 4 bases and 4 bases, in that order; junction bases with no gene match: 3. Germline V gives CDR1 MGHDK, CDR2 SYGVNS. CDR3 size: 14 residues. The CDR3 loop is CASSARDRYNEQFF. The CDR3, as DNA: TGTGCCAGCAGTGCCCGGGACAGGTACAATGAGCAGTTCTTC. The full variable domain, with the rest looked up from reference TRBV25-1 and TRBJ2-1, is EADIYQTPRYLVIGTGKKITLECSQTMGHDKMYWYQQDPGMELHLIHYSYGVNSTEKGDLSSESTVSRIRTEHFPLTLESARPSHTSQYLCASSARDRYNEQFFGPGTRLTVL.

V gene TRBV6-1 combines with J gene TRBJ2-7; 10 bases fit TRBD1. The CDR3 is 14 residues long. CDR1 MNHNS and CDR2 SASEGT come from the germline V gene. The trim removed 5 bases at V and 4 bases at J, leaving 5 bases unmatched. CDR3 bases: TGTGCCAGCAGTCTCCGGGACAGGGGTTACGAGCAGTACTTC. Residues: CASSLRDRGYEQYF.

The rearrangement joins TRBV6-1 to TRBJ2-7; 9 positions agree with TRBD1. Germline V gene data show CDR1 as MNHNS and CDR2 as SASEGT. This CDR3 is 14 amino acids long. With 2 bases clipped from V and 9 bases from J, the junction kept 8 bases outside the gene matches. The CDR3 DNA is TGTGCCAGCAGTGAAACACAGGGGGCGCACAGGCAGTACTTC. Protein product: CASSETQGAHRQYF.

The chain recombines TRBV19 with TRBJ1-6; 7 nucleotides agree with TRBD1. The CDR3 consists of 15 residues. The germline V gene has CDR1 LNHDA and CDR2 SQIVND (reference sequence). Germline trimming cut 7 bases from V and 9 bases from J; bases unmatched to any gene: 12. The CDR3 DNA is TGTGCCAGTAATCTGCAGGACAGGAGGATTTCACCCCTCCACTTT. Translated, it gives CASNLQDRRISPLHF.

The rearrangement links TRBV14 to TRBJ2-3, with D perhaps matching TRBD1 (6 bases). The CDR3 loop spans 15 amino acids. V shed 4 bases and J shed 0 bases, with 11 bases lying between them. The germline gives CDR1 SGHDN, CDR2 FVKESK. The CDR3 region is CASSLGTLSTDTQYF. For the CDR3, the DNA is TGTGCCAGCAGCCTCGGGACACTAAGCACAGATACGCAGTATTTT.

This chain connects TRBV9 to TRBJ2-1, with TRBD2 matching over 16 bases. From germline, CDR1 is SGDLS and CDR2 YYNGEE. The CDR3 totals 17 residues. Trimming at V came to 1 base and at J to 9 bases, leaving 7 bases not matched to a gene. The CDR3 DNA is TGTGCCAGCAGCGTATTGGGGACTAGCGGGGGGGCGTTTGAGCAGTTCTTC. Translating it yields CASSVLGTSGGAFEQFF.

V is TRBV5-1 and J is TRBJ1-4; a weak D match, TRBD1 (6 bases). Germline V gene data show CDR1 as SGHRS and CDR2 as YFSETQ. V was cut by 0 bases and J by 8 bases, with 14 bases left in between. The length of the CDR3 is 15 residues. Here the CDR3 reads CASSLEGDEFEKLFF. The CDR3 DNA sequence: TGCGCCAGCAGCTTGGAGGGGGACGAATTCGAAAAACTGTTTTTT.

This clone has only one observation. The CDR3 coding sequence is TGCGCCAGCAGCTCACGGGGGGATGGTGAGCAGTTCTTC. It yields the protein CASSSRGDGEQFF. The V gene is TRBV5-1, the J gene TRBJ2-1; 7 nucleotides align to TRBD2. The germline V gene has CDR1 SGHRS and CDR2 YFSETQ. Germline trimming cut 3 bases from V and 9 bases from J; bases unmatched to any gene: 6. This CDR3 has 13 amino acids.